Each of the 2 T cell receptor beta chains below was sequenced from the same sample in a study of T cell changes during pregnancy in multiple sclerosis. Using immunoSEQ multiplex PCR, the repertoire was profiled, and TCRdb retains in-frame clones only, with some absent. The repertoire holds some 31,000 clones, around nine tenths seen once, with roughly 5% in the top ten. The starting material was CD8+ T cells from peripheral blood mononuclear cells, obtained before pregnancy. The receptor source for this set is a female donor with multiple sclerosis, enrolled in a pregnancy study.

J is TRBJ2-2 and V is TRBV4-1; 8 nucleotides line up with TRBD2. The germline CDR1 and CDR2 sequences are MGHRA and YSYEKL. The CDR3 length is 16 residues. Trimming removed 1 base from V and 5 bases from J; junction bases left unmatched: 6. CDR3 protein: CASSQVPAGVTGELFF. The CDR3, as DNA: TGCGCCAGCAGCCAAGTCCCAGCGGGAGTGACCGGGGAGCTGTTTTTT.

The V and J genes are TRBV4-3 and TRBJ2-1; 12 bases fit TRBD1. The ends lost 5 bases at V and 8 bases at J; junction bases unmatched: 4. Germline values: CDR1 LGHNA, CDR2 YSLEER. The CDR3 contains 14 residues. The CDR3 DNA is TGCGCCAGCAGCATGGGACAGGGGGCCTATGAGCAGTTCTTC. Translation: CASSMGQGAYEQFF.